This T cell receptor (beta chain) is drawn from a study of T cells in localized non-small cell lung cancer. Here immunoSEQ multiplex PCR was the method, and the copy in TCRdb shows in-frame clones only, minus some. The table has some 27,000 clones, about 90% seen once. Per the germline V gene, CDR1 is SGHTA and CDR2 is FQGNSA. The length of the CDR3 is 16 residues. Trimming pared 5 bases from V and 2 bases from J, leaving 18 bases between. This rearrangement joins TRBV7-2 to TRBJ1-2; D gene ambiguous. Material: peripheral blood, obtained before any cancer treatment. The receptor was isolated from a woman aged 18-49 years with stage I lung adenocarcinoma. The CDR3 reads CASSRRAPRQNYGYTF. CDR3 nucleotides: TGTGCCAGCAGCCGTAGGGCGCCCAGGCAGAACTATGGCTACACCTTC.